This TCR beta chain came from a study of blood T cell repertoires in COVID-19. The method was immunoSEQ multiplex PCR; TCRdb's version includes in-frame clones alone and lacks a portion of them. The table includes approximately 57,000 clones, about 87% detected once. CDR3 length: 17 residues. The germline V gene encodes CDR1 KGHSH and CDR2 LQKENI. V was shortened by 3 bases and J by 0 bases, with 12 bases between the two germline ends. Specimen: peripheral blood. The TCR was taken from a man aged 50 to 60 with acute or convalescent COVID-19. V is TRBV18 and J is TRBJ2-6, with a tentative D call TRBD1 (6 bases). Here the CDR3 reads CASSPTGPGSGANVLTF. CDR3 nucleotide sequence: TGTGCCAGCTCACCGACAGGCCCGGGCTCTGGGGCCAACGTCCTGACTTTC.